This T cell receptor (beta chain) was recorded in a study of early T cells in non-severe SARS-CoV-2 infection. The CDR3 totals 12 residues. V lost 5 bases and J 12 bases, leaving 14 bases between the germline ends. The table lists this clonotype with a few counts. Each CDR3 protein gets one entry after TCRdb re-called the 5' RACE reads with MiXCR. The sample holds around 70,000 distinct CDR3 sequences, over 9% seen once. The origin of this receptor is an adult who was a healthcare worker with PCR-confirmed SARS-CoV-2 infection or an uninfected control (not recorded which). The chain has TRBV12-3 or TRBV12-4 and TRBJ1-5; a possible D gene is TRBD1 (6 bases). Sequencing used whole blood. The CDR3 spells CASSAPDSLQHF. The CDR3 DNA is TGTGCCAGCAGTGCTCCGGACAGCCTCCAGCATTTT.